The source of this TCR beta chain is a study of blood T cells in healthy people across ages. The CDR3 is 15 amino acids. Trimming took off 3 bases at V and 7 bases at J, with 18 bases between the two ends. A J-beta primer mix and a sample-barcoded 5' primer were used in a second PCR of roughly 7 to 12 cycles. Each CDR3 protein gets one entry after TCRdb re-called the 5' RACE reads with MiXCR. Of fewer than 650,000 distinct CDR3 sequences listed, roughly a quarter are singletons. The same data also contributed to another study, on T cells of mothers and their children.

This TCR was recovered from a boy aged 2 to 10 in good health. The sequenced sample consisted of blood. The chain joins TRBV12-3 or TRBV12-4 to TRBJ1-2; D gene uncertain. The CDR3 loop reads CASSFGPRYESGYTF. The CDR3 DNA reads as TGTGCCAGCAGTTTCGGACCGAGATATGAGAGTGGCTACACCTTC.